A single sample gave rise to the 2 T cell receptor beta chains below, sequenced in a study of cytomegalovirus exposure and HLA in healthy donors. Amplification used 60 Vbeta primers and 13 Jbeta primers. Sequencing used immunoSEQ multiplex PCR; TCRdb keeps in-frame clones, though not all of them. The sample has roughly 200,000 clones, about four fifths seen once. Sequenced input: PBMCs. The receptors were gathered from a female donor in good health and CMV-seronegative.

The chain is built from TRBV29-1 and TRBJ2-5; D is undetermined. Trimming left V 3 bases short and J 2 bases short, with 19 bases between. Germline CDR1 SQVTM, CDR2 ANQGSEA. This CDR3 region has 16 residues. The CDR3 is CSVEGSLKHKQETQYF. CDR3 DNA sequence: TGCAGCGTTGAGGGCTCCCTAAAACATAAACAAGAGACCCAGTACTTC.

V usage is TRBV7-8 and J usage is TRBJ2-7, with a tentative D call TRBD1 (5 bases). Trimming left V 1 base short and J 3 bases short, with 13 bases between. The germline gives CDR1 SGHVS, CDR2 FQNEAQ. CDR3 size: 15 residues. Here the CDR3 reads CASSLVPGSNYEQYF. DNA of the CDR3: TGTGCCAGCAGCTTAGTCCCAGGGTCAAACTACGAGCAGTACTTC.